What follows describes a single T cell receptor (beta chain). Its matching antigen is unknown. The data originate from a study of cytomegalovirus exposure and HLA in healthy donors. Study-level points and caveats: Later on, an analysis tied 15,000 or so TCR beta sequences to HLA alleles at 0.05 false discovery rate.

The study ran its PCR with 60 Vbeta and 13 Jbeta primers. Some clones are missing from TCRdb's copy, which holds only in-frame ones; the method was immunoSEQ multiplex PCR. The table lists 250,000 or so clones, over 90% of them singletons. Sequencing used PBMCs. The receptor was isolated from a girl under 10 years old in good health and CMV-seronegative.

CDR3: CAWSAPDSLNTEAFF. In nucleotides, the CDR3 is TGTGCCTGGAGTGCCCCTGACAGCCTTAACACTGAAGCTTTCTTT. The V gene is TRBV30, the J gene TRBJ1-1, with D perhaps TRBD1 (5 bases). The CDR3 totals 15 residues. CDR1 is GTSNPN and CDR2 is SVGIG in the germline V gene (reference sequence). Between the trimmed V and J ends, which lost 1 base and 2 bases, there was a span of 14 bases. Supplemented by reference TRBV30 and TRBJ1-1, the full variable domain reads SQTIHQWPATLVQPVGSPLSLECTVEGTSNPNLYWYRQAAGRGLQLLFYSVGIGQISSEVPQNLSASRPQDRQFILSSKKLLLSDSGFYLCAWSAPDSLNTEAFFGQGTRLTVV.